The 19 T cell receptor beta chains listed next were all sequenced from one sample in a study of CD8 T cells in ankylosing spondylitis. Regarding the study as a whole: Typical of ankylosing spondylitis blood, it appeared, was a TCR beta motif of eight highly homologous variants.

These receptors are not linked to any known antigen. TCRdb analysed the 5' RACE reads with MiXCR anew, one entry per CDR3 protein. The data show 300,000 to 400,000 distinct CDR3 sequences, 20% to 25% seen once. Sequences were obtained from blood, either unsorted or a sorted T cell fraction (not recorded which). The receptors come from a male donor with ankylosing spondylitis.

The chain is built from TRBV6-5 and TRBJ2-7; maybe TRBD1 (5 bases). Looked up from germline, CDR1 is MNHEY and CDR2 is SVGAGI. Trimming left V 3 bases short and J 1 base short, with 10 bases between. The CDR3 runs 14 residues. CDR3 DNA: TGTGCCAGCAGTTATTTATCAGGGTCCTACGAGCAGTACTTC. Protein sequence: CASSYLSGSYEQYF.

The V call is TRBV6-5, the J call TRBJ1-3; D remains unclear. The ends were cut back, 0 bases at V and 0 bases at J, with 9 bases in the middle. The length of the CDR3 is 16 residues. The germline V gene has CDR1 MNHEY and CDR2 SVGAGI. CDR3 protein: CASSYSRAVSGNTIYF. The CDR3 nucleotides are TGTGCCAGCAGTTACTCGAGGGCAGTCTCTGGAAACACCATATATTTT.

The rearrangement uses TRBV12-3 or TRBV12-4 and TRBJ1-1; D call uncertain. V was shortened by 2 bases and J by 3 bases, with 7 bases between the two germline ends. The CDR3 has 13 amino acids. CDR3 nucleotide sequence: TGTGCCAGCAGTTTAAACAGACACACTGAAGCTTTCTTT. It yields the protein CASSLNRHTEAFF.

This clonotype was detected many times. V is TRBV20-1 and J is TRBJ2-5, with TRBD1 matching 7 bases. CDR3 length: 14 residues. From germline, CDR1 is DFQATT and CDR2 SNEGSKA (reference sequence). Trimming took 6 bases from V and 5 from J; bases not matched to a gene: 12. In DNA, the CDR3 is TGCAGTGCACCGGACAGAAGGGGGCAGGAGACCCAGTACTTC. This translates into CSAPDRRGQETQYF.

This clonotype was seen ten or more times. The genes are TRBV9 and TRBJ1-1; tentatively, D is TRBD1 (5 bases). Germline lookup yields CDR1 SGDLS and CDR2 YYNGEE. This CDR3 spans 13 amino acids. V lost 0 bases and J 3 bases, leaving 6 bases between the germline ends. CDR3 DNA sequence: TGTGCCAGCAGCGTAGCGGGGGACACTGAAGCTTTCTTT. Its protein is CASSVAGDTEAFF.

In this sample, this clonotype turned up a few times. The chain employs TRBV7-9 and TRBJ1-1; weak D call: TRBD1 (6 bases). The CDR3 is 13 amino acids. Trimming left V 4 bases short and J 11 bases short, with 17 bases between. Looked up from germline, CDR1 is SEHNR and CDR2 is FQNEAQ (reference sequence). CDR3 residues: CASSSGPRDKAFF. The CDR3 DNA reads as TGTGCCAGCAGCTCCGGACCCCGGGACAAGGCTTTCTTT.

This clonotype was seen more than once but under ten times. This chain uses TRBV28 with TRBJ2-3, with 9 nucleotides matching TRBD2. There are 17 residues in the CDR3. The V and J ends lost 10 bases and 4 bases, in that order; junction bases with no gene match: 18. Germline-derived CDR1 and CDR2 are MDHEN and SYDVKM. CDR3 sequence: CATTSGASGIGADTQYF. As DNA, the CDR3 is TGTGCCACAACCTCCGGGGCTAGCGGGATTGGCGCAGATACGCAGTATTTT. The whole variable domain, filled in from reference TRBV28 and TRBJ2-3, reads DVKVTQSSRYLVKRTGEKVFLECVQDMDHENMFWYRQDPGLGLRLIYFSYDVKMKEKGDIPEGYSVSREKKERFSLILESASTNQTSMYLCATTSGASGIGADTQYFGPGTRLTVL.

The rearrangement uses TRBV28 and TRBJ2-2; a weak D match, TRBD2 (6 bases). The germline V and J ends were trimmed by 10 bases and 5 bases, with 20 bases remaining between them. CDR1 and CDR2 (germline): MDHEN, SYDVKM. The CDR3 consists of 15 residues. CDR3 in amino acids: CAIQGGSGGTGELFF. CDR3 DNA: TGTGCCATCCAAGGTGGCAGTGGGGGGACCGGGGAGCTGTTTTTT.

This clonotype was seen a few times. V gene TRBV19 combines with J gene TRBJ1-1; TRBD1 is a possible D gene (6 bases). The germline CDR1 and CDR2 sequences are LNHDA and SQIVND (reference sequence). The CDR3 loop spans 13 amino acids. Trimming pared 3 bases from V and 3 bases from J, leaving 8 bases between. In DNA, the CDR3 is TGTGCCAGTAGTATTAAGGGGGACACTGAAGCTTTCTTT. It yields the protein CASSIKGDTEAFF.

The chain has TRBV21-1 and TRBJ2-2. TRBV21-1 is a known pseudogene. This CDR3 is 13 amino acids long. The chain's CDR3 is CASRKGSGGELFF. The CDR3 coding sequence is TGTGCCAGCCGTAAAGGGTCGGGCGGGGAGCTGTTTTTT.

This chain links TRBV27 with TRBJ2-1; the D is unclear. In germline, CDR1 is MNHEY, CDR2 SMNVEV (reference sequence). The CDR3 is made up of 14 amino acids. Between the trimmed V and J ends, which lost 7 bases and 2 bases, there was a span of 12 bases. CDR3 amino acids: CASNLDPTYNEQFF. CDR3 DNA: TGTGCCAGCAACCTAGACCCCACCTACAATGAGCAGTTCTTC.

Here the CDR3 DNA reads TGCGCCGCGGGGGGACTCTTGAATGAGCAGTTCTTC. Amino acid sequence: CAAGGLLNEQFF. This sequence joins TRBV4-1 and TRBJ2-1; 8 bases fit TRBD2. Trimming cost V 11 bases and J 7 bases; bases outside gene matches: 7. CDR1 MGHRA and CDR2 YSYEKL come from the germline V gene. This CDR3 region has 12 residues.

This clonotype has just one count. The chain's CDR3 is CASSFWSNQPQHF. In DNA form, the CDR3 reads TGTGCCAGCAGCTTCTGGAGCAATCAGCCCCAGCATTTT. This chain joins TRBV5-8 and TRBJ1-5; no firm D call. The CDR3 totals 13 residues. Trimming left V 2 bases short and J 1 base short, with 4 bases between. Looked up from germline, CDR1 is SGHTS and CDR2 is YDEGEE. Based on the CDR3 plus reference TRBV5-8 and TRBJ1-5, the full variable domain is EAGVTQSPTHLIKTRGQQATLRCSPISGHTSVYWYQQALGLGLQFLLWYDEGEERNRGNFPPRFSGRQFPNYSSELNVNALELEDSALYLCASSFWSNQPQHFGDGTRLSIL.

V and J are TRBV29-1 and TRBJ2-7; D uncertain. The V gene's germline CDR1 is SQVTM and CDR2 ANQGSEA. The CDR3 covers 12 residues. V lost 5 bases and J lost 5, with 13 bases in between. The CDR3 bases are TGCAGCGTTTTGGAGAATAACGACGAGCAGTACTTC. Translation gives CSVLENNDEQYF.

This clonotype was detected once. The chain is built from TRBV18 and TRBJ2-1; TRBD2 might be the D (6 bases). The V and J ends lost 3 bases and 2 bases respectively, with 14 bases between them. The CDR3 covers 16 residues. Germline V gene lookup returns CDR1 KGHSH and CDR2 LQKENI. CDR3 loop: CASSPSRAGTYNEQFF. The CDR3 region has the DNA TGTGCCAGCTCACCCAGCCGGGCGGGGACCTACAATGAGCAGTTCTTC. The variable domain in full, with the rest retrieved from reference TRBV18 and TRBJ2-1, is NAGVMQNPRHLVRRRGQEARLRCSPMKGHSHVYWYRQLPEEGLKFMVYLQKENIIDESGMPKERFSAEFPKEGPSILRIQQVVRGDSAAYFCASSPSRAGTYNEQFFGPGTRLTVL.

This rearrangement joins TRBV5-1 to TRBJ2-3; 11 nucleotides match TRBD2. The CDR3 has 20 amino acids. In germline, CDR1 is SGHRS, CDR2 YFSETQ. J lost 2 bases, V lost 1 base, and 15 bases had no gene match. The CDR3 region has the DNA TGCGCCAGCAGCTTGTTTGGGGGGTCCGGACTAGCGGGTGACACAGATACGCAGTATTTT. It specifies CASSLFGGSGLAGDTDTQYF.

A note on this clonotype: The junction differs from germline at one of its ends, possibly a read error. The rearrangement links TRBV15 to TRBJ2-1; D might be TRBD1 or TRBD2, each matching 5 bases. Germline V CDR1 and CDR2: LNHNV, YYDKDF (reference sequence). CDR3 length equals 15 residues. The CDR3 reads CATGRDGRTYNEQFF. CDR3 DNA: TGTGCCACCGGCAGGGACGGTCGGACCTACAATGAGCAGTTCTTC.

The table lists this clonotype with many counts. This chain uses TRBV12-3 or TRBV12-4 with TRBJ2-7; D ambiguous. V dropped 3 bases and J dropped 5 bases, with 14 bases sitting between them. The CDR3 length is 14 residues. The CDR3 DNA is TGTGCCAGCAGTTTGAGGACCGCAGGTCACGAGCAGTACTTC. It encodes CASSLRTAGHEQYF.

This clonotype was seen a few times. A junction boundary mismatches the germline segment, possibly from a read error. CDR3 in DNA: TGTGCCAGCAGCATTAACACAGGTGTCCCCCAAGCCTTTGGCTTC. Its translation is CASSINTGVPQAFGF. This sequence joins TRBV7-9 and TRBJ1-2; possible D gene TRBD1, 5 bases. The CDR3 loop spans 15 amino acids. Germline V gene sequence: CDR1 SEHNR, CDR2 FQNEAQ (reference sequence).